This T cell receptor beta chain was recovered during a study of T-cell reconstitution after alpha-beta-depleted transplantation in children. Study-level findings and limits: T-cell counts and diversity at one year post-transplant came mainly from newly produced T cells. Alpha-beta T cells about two months after transplant reportedly derived from several hundred expanded graft clones.

V was cut by 5 bases and J by 3 bases, with 16 bases left in between. CDR1 SGHTA and CDR2 FQGTGA come from the germline V gene. The CDR3 loop spans 15 amino acids. Concerning this clonotype itself: What it recognizes is unknown.

Preparing the TCRbeta library involved the use of unique molecular identifiers. One entry per CDR3 protein results from TCRdb running MiXCR on the PCR reads. The table records about 440,000 distinct CDR3 sequences, approximately 41% of them present only once. This clonotype was obtained from a girl aged 2 to 10 with aplastic anemia, due to receive a stem cell transplant. The rearrangement links TRBV7-3 to TRBJ1-1, with D perhaps matching TRBD1 (6 bases). The sequencing used PBMCs, collected before TCRalphabeta/CD19-depleted stem cell transplant. CDR3 DNA sequence: TGTGCCAGCAGCCATCTGTCGGGGGCGGACACTGAAGCTTTCTTT. This sequence encodes CASSHLSGADTEAFF.